This TCR beta chain was observed in a study of blood T cell repertoires in COVID-19. Sequencing was performed with immunoSEQ multiplex PCR; in TCRdb, only in-frame clones are kept and a portion is missing. The sample lists 200,000 to 250,000 clones; roughly 89% were seen once. The V gene end was trimmed by 6 bases and the J gene end by 7 bases; junction bases not matched to a gene: 3. This CDR3 spans 11 amino acids. Germline CDR1 SNHLY, CDR2 FYNNEI. The clonotype was recovered from a man in his thirties or forties who had been exposed to COVID-19. The sample consisted of PBMCs or T cells enriched from blood (not recorded which). The rearrangement links TRBV2 to TRBJ2-7, with 7 bases that match TRBD1. CDR3 protein: CASRQGKEQYF. As DNA, the CDR3 is TGTGCCAGCAGACAGGGGAAGGAGCAGTACTTC.